These T cell receptor beta chains were read from a single sample in a study of cytomegalovirus exposure and HLA in healthy donors. Sequenced by immunoSEQ multiplex PCR; TCRdb stores in-frame clones only, minus some. The table shows around 130,000 clones, with 65% to 80% occurring only once. The sequenced sample was PBMCs. The receptors were gathered from a woman aged 40-49 years in good health and CMV-seronegative. The conserved cysteine and the conserved F or W are not part of the CDR3 here.

>TRBJ2-2|TRBV7-3
ASSRDWNTGELF
>TRBJ2-7|TRBV29-1
SVVGGGGTLYEQY
>TRBJ1-2|TRBV19
ASSIQAGGGYT
>TRBJ2-2|TRBV4-1
ASSQEPGTGELF
>TRBJ1-6|TRBV11-3
ASSEQQGIVSPLH
>TRBJ1-1|TRBV7-2
ASSSDGTGVTEAF
>TRBJ2-6|TRBV5-1
ASSSVAGGLSGANGLT
>TRBJ1-1|TRBV9
ASSPGVGGTEAF
>TRBJ2-1|TRBV2
ASSEAWTYNEQF
>TRBJ2-7|TRBV6-1
ASREDRGSSYEQY
>TRBJ2-7|TRBV5-1
ASRTRDRVAEQY
>NA|TRBV6-1
ASSGPGYSYEQY
>TRBJ2-5|TRBV19
ASSGLAEETQY
>TRBJ1-2|TRBV9
ASSADRGVYDYT
>TRBJ1-6|TRBV19
ASSQEGSPPLH
>TRBJ2-2|TRBV2
ASGALAGNGELF
>TRBJ1-3|TRBV28
ASQGPQGGGNTIY
>TRBJ2-1|TRBV27
ASSSGTSIGEQF
>TRBJ2-7|TRBV10-3
AISAAPSGHSSYEQY
>TRBJ1-2|TRBV6-6
ASSTGQGAYGYT
>TRBJ1-2|TRBV5-1
ASSLTQSYGYT
>TRBJ2-7|TRBV7-2
ASSSTRYEQY
>TRBJ2-1|TRBV18
ASSPGGGIHEQF
>TRBJ2-1|TRBV19
ASSIADGSHNEQF
>TRBJ1-1|TRBV5-6
ASSIGTGAFNTEAF
>TRBJ1-1|TRBV5-1
ASSSDPGQGVYTEAF
>TRBJ1-1|TRBV18
ASSLKGGGDNTEAF
>TRBJ1-1|TRBV18
ASSPLDRVEIRTEAF
>TRBJ1-1|TRBV4-1
ASSQELRVTEAF
>NA|TRBV15
ATSRDDYEQY
>TRBJ1-4|TRBV7-9
ASSPLPVNEKLF
>TRBJ2-3|TRBV10-1
ARLSGSTDTQY
>TRBJ2-7|TRBV5-6
ASSLGVTGRDEQY
>TRBJ1-4|TRBV27
ASSHQEKLF
>TRBJ1-1|TRBV6-1
ASSEGPTNTEAF
>TRBJ1-5|TRBV5-6
ASSLGGTDNQPQH
>TRBJ1-1|TRBV9
ASSVVRGRDTEAF
>TRBJ1-4|TRBV5-8
ASSLGAGTIEKLF
>TRBJ2-1|TRBV29-1
SVEGGVTYNEQF
>NA|TRBV7-2
ASSLQVAGHYEQY
>TRBJ2-6|TRBV5-1
ASSLAYVGDRANSGANVLT
>TRBJ1-2|TRBV7-9
ASSLTGQRGGYT
>TRBJ2-5|TRBV6-5
ASSPQPPRGTQY
>TRBJ1-2|TRBV18
ASSPRQGISYGYT
>TRBJ1-1|TRBV5-1
ASSLAGDSTEAF
>TRBJ1-5|TRBV28
ASVGANSNQPQH
>TRBJ2-5|TRBV9
ASSDPRGLGQETQY
>TRBJ2-7|TRBV28
ASSSWDRDFLEQY
>TRBJ1-1|TRBV5-5
ASSSQANTEAF
>TRBJ2-2|TRBV29-1
SVLAFRTVTGELF
>TRBJ1-1|TRBV30
AWSVQGNTEAF
>TRBJ1-5|TRBV4-2
ASSQDPTNQPQH
>TRBJ2-1|TRBV19
ASSISAGTYNEQF
>TRBJ2-7|TRBV11-2
ASSLREGEQGRHEQY